This is a list of T cell receptor beta chains from one sample in a study of graft-versus-host responses after intestinal transplantation. Profiled with immunoSEQ multiplex PCR; TCRdb holds only in-frame clones, not every one. The table shows 130,000 or so clones, with about nine tenths occurring only once. No antigen has been assigned to these receptors. Sequences were derived from unstimulated CD4+ T cells sorted from spleen or lymph node cells, sampled before intestinal transplant. The source of these receptors is a human donor who received an intestinal transplant. Both conserved end residues are part of each CDR3. The order of the fields is clone size, V gene, J gene, D gene, CDR3 DNA, CDR3 protein. A D gene is named only where the DNA matches it firmly. Clone size appears in some rows only: once, few, many, or a class for an expanded clone.

-,TRBV27,TRBJ1-6,TRBD1,TGTGCCAGCAGTCGTCAACCGGGACAGGGAGGCTCCTATAATTCACCCCTCCACTTT,CASSRQPGQGGSYNSPLHF
once,TRBV30,TRBJ1-4,-,TGTGCCTGGAGTGGGAGGCGGGGTCCCGAAAAACTGTTTTTT,CAWSGRRGPEKLFF
few,TRBV27,TRBJ2-7,TRBD2,TGTGCCAGCAGTTTATTCGTCGGGGAGGGGACCTACGAGCAGTACTTC,CASSLFVGEGTYEQYF
-,TRBV19,TRBJ2-5,-,TGTGCCAGTAGTCCCTGGGGCGAGGAGACCCAGTACTTC,CASSPWGEETQYF
-,TRBV5-8,TRBJ1-5,-,TGTGCCAGCAGCCTGGGGGGGGGCGGTCAGCCCCAGCATTTT,CASSLGGGGQPQHF
-,TRBV2,TRBJ1-1,-,TGTGCCAGCAGTGAAGCGCGACGGAAGAACACTGAAGCTTTCTTT,CASSEARRKNTEAFF
-,TRBV19,TRBJ1-1,-,TGTGCCAGTAGTATAGTGGATAGGGTGAAGTGGAACACTGAAGCTTTCTTT,CASSIVDRVKWNTEAFF
once,TRBV11-2,TRBJ2-1,TRBD2,TGTGCCAGCAGCCCGGAATTTACGGGAGGGTTTGAGCAGTTCTTC,CASSPEFTGGFEQFF
-,TRBV28,TRBJ2-7,TRBD1,TGTGCCAGCAGAACGACAGGGGGCGGACTCTACGAGCAGTACTTC,CASRTTGGGLYEQYF
once,TRBV5-1,TRBJ1-1,-,TGCGCCAGCAGCCCCCGAGACGGGAAACCAACTGAAGGAGCTTTCTTT,CASSPRDGKPTEGAFF
-,TRBV6-5,TRBJ1-1,-,TGTGCCAGCAGACTCACAGGGTCCCACACTGAAGCTTTCTTT,CASRLTGSHTEAFF
-,TRBV6-1,TRBJ1-5,-,TGTGCCAGCAGTGTTATGGACAGTAGCAATCAGCCCCAGCATTTT,CASSVMDSSNQPQHF
-,TRBV5-6,TRBJ1-4,TRBD1,TGTGCCAGCAGCCGGGGACAGGGTAGAGAAAAACTGTTTTTT,CASSRGQGREKLFF
once,TRBV18,TRBJ2-2,-,TGTGCCAGCTCTCTTCAGGCGTCGAACACCGGGGAGCTGTTTTTT,CASSLQASNTGELFF
-,TRBV19,TRBJ2-2,TRBD1,TGTGCCAGTAGTGCTGGGGACAGGCGCGGCACCGGGGAGCTGTTTTTT,CASSAGDRRGTGELFF
-,TRBV6-5,TRBJ2-7,TRBD2,TGTGCCAGCAGCCGACTAGCTCCCTACGAGCAGTACTTC,CASSRLAPYEQYF
-,TRBV27,TRBJ1-5,-,TGTGCCAGCAGTTCGGGGGCAAATGGTCAGCCCCAGCATTTT,CASSSGANGQPQHF
-,TRBV5-4,TRBJ1-2,-,TGTGCCAGCAGCTTGGCACGGGACTATGGCTACACCTTC,CASSLARDYGYTF
-,TRBV4-1,TRBJ1-5,-,TGCGCCAGCAGCCAAGTGGCCCAGGGGAAGAATCAGCCCCAGCATTTT,CASSQVAQGKNQPQHF
-,TRBV5-4,TRBJ2-5,TRBD2,TGTGCCAGCAGCTTACTAGCGGGAGGTCGGGAGACCCAGTACTTC,CASSLLAGGRETQYF
-,TRBV6-5,TRBJ2-1,-,TGTGCCAGCAGTTACTCGGGCCCCTACAATGAGCAGTTCTTC,CASSYSGPYNEQFF
-,TRBV27,TRBJ1-2,-,TGTGCCAGCAGTTCAGGACTGACCCGCTACACCTTC,CASSSGLTRYTF
-,TRBV19,TRBJ2-3,-,TGTGCCAGTAGTCCCCTCCCCAGCACAGATACGCAGTATTTT,CASSPLPSTDTQYF
-,TRBV15,TRBJ2-5,TRBD2,TGTGCCACCAGCAGATCACGGACTAGCGGGAGGGAAGAGACCCAGTACTTC,CATSRSRTSGREETQYF
-,TRBV5-1,TRBJ2-3,TRBD2,TGCGCCAGCAGCTTGCGGCTAGCGGGAGGCCCGGTCACAGATACGCAGTATTTT,CASSLRLAGGPVTDTQYF
-,TRBV5-1,TRBJ2-2,-,TGCGCCAGCAGCTCCCCCTCCGGGGAGCTGTTTTTT,CASSSPSGELFF
-,TRBV6-5,TRBJ1-4,-,TGTGCCAGCAGTCTGGAACCGAATAGTCAACTGTTTTTT,CASSLEPNSQLFF
-,TRBV18,TRBJ2-7,-,TGTGCCAGCTCACGAGGGACGGGGGACGAGCAGTACTTC,CASSRGTGDEQYF
-,TRBV7-2,TRBJ1-5,-,TGTGCCAGCAGCCGGGACTCTAGCAATCAGCCCCAGCATTTT,CASSRDSSNQPQHF
once,TRBV9,TRBJ2-3,-,TGTGCCAGCAGCTTCAGGGATCCCACAGATACGCAGTATTTT,CASSFRDPTDTQYF
-,TRBV9,TRBJ2-4,-,TGTGCCAGCAGCGCCGCGTTGGGTGGAAACATTCAGTACTTC,CASSAALGGNIQYF
once,TRBV4-3,TRBJ2-7,-,TGCGCCAGCAGCCGAACGGACAGAAACTCCTACGAGCAGTACTTC,CASSRTDRNSYEQYF
-,TRBV28,TRBJ1-1,TRBD1,TGTGCCAGCAGTTTGGACAGGTGGTTGGGCACTGAAGCTTTCTTT,CASSLDRWLGTEAFF
-,TRBV5-1,TRBJ2-1,TRBD2,TGCGCCAGCAGCTTGGAGAGTAGCGGGAGGTTCGATGAGCAGTTCTTC,CASSLESSGRFDEQFF
-,TRBV27,TRBJ1-2,TRBD1,TGTGCCAGCAACCCGGGACAGGGGGCCCTAGCTAACTATGGCTACACCTTC,CASNPGQGALANYGYTF